A selection of T cell receptor beta chains follows, all from one sample in a study of blood T cell repertoires in COVID-19. The method was immunoSEQ multiplex PCR; TCRdb's version includes in-frame clones alone and lacks a portion of them. This sample yields 80,000 to 100,000 clones, of which roughly 80% are seen a single time; about 4.3% belongs to the top ten. Sequencing was done on a sample of peripheral blood. The source is a man in his fifties or sixties with acute or convalescent COVID-19. Both conserved end residues are part of each CDR3. The D gene is left open where the match is weak. Size tells how often a clone was seen (once, few, many) or the class of an expanded clone, and some rows leave it out.

D: .; V: TRBV28; size: .; J: TRBJ1-5; CDR3: CASSLSAGIINQPQHF; DNA: TGTGCCAGCAGTTTATCGGCGGGTATAATCAATCAGCCCCAGCATTTT
D: .; V: TRBV9; size: .; J: TRBJ2-7; CDR3: CASSSGGASYEQYF; DNA: TGTGCCAGCAGCTCGGGTGGGGCAAGCTACGAGCAGTACTTC
D: TRBD1; V: TRBV6-2/TRBV6-3; size: .; J: TRBJ2-1; CDR3: CASSKNRGANEQFF; DNA: TGTGCCAGCAGTAAAAACAGGGGTGCCAATGAGCAGTTCTTC
D: TRBD2; V: TRBV2; size: .; J: TRBJ2-1; CDR3: CASRGGTGAYNEQFF; DNA: TGTGCCAGCAGGGGGGGGACGGGAGCCTACAATGAGCAGTTCTTC
D: .; V: TRBV19; size: .; J: TRBJ2-1; CDR3: CASSIVPGSSYNEQFF; DNA: TGTGCCAGTAGTATAGTTCCGGGGAGCTCCTACAATGAGCAGTTCTTC
D: TRBD1; V: TRBV3-1/TRBV3-2; size: .; J: TRBJ1-1; CDR3: CASSPRDRWSGAFF; DNA: TGTGCCAGCAGCCCCCGGGACAGGTGGTCGGGAGCTTTCTTT
D: .; V: TRBV6-6; size: .; J: TRBJ2-7; CDR3: CASSYDRGPAYEQYF; DNA: TGTGCCAGCAGTTACGACCGAGGTCCAGCCTACGAGCAGTACTTC
D: TRBD1; V: TRBV7-2; size: once; J: TRBJ2-1; CDR3: CASSPWDRANEQFF; DNA: TGTGCCAGCAGCCCCTGGGACAGGGCCAATGAGCAGTTCTTC
D: .; V: TRBV5-1; size: .; J: TRBJ2-3; CDR3: CATKSEPSTDTQYF; DNA: TGCGCCACCAAATCTGAGCCTAGCACAGATACGCAGTATTTT
D: TRBD2; V: TRBV28; size: .; J: TRBJ2-3; CDR3: CASSLSVAGGPVDTQYF; DNA: TGTGCCAGCAGTTTATCGGTAGCGGGAGGGCCGGTAGATACGCAGTATTTT
D: .; V: TRBV19; size: .; J: TRBJ1-3; CDR3: CASSAGRYSASGNTIYF; DNA: TGTGCCAGTAGTGCGGGTCGCTATTCCGCCTCTGGAAACACCATATATTTT
D: TRBD2; V: TRBV5-4; size: .; J: TRBJ2-5; CDR3: CASSFLLTSGQETQYF; DNA: TGTGCCAGCAGCTTTCTCCTAACTAGCGGGCAAGAGACCCAGTACTTC
D: .; V: TRBV11-2; size: many; J: TRBJ2-5; CDR3: CASSLGMREETQYF; DNA: TGTGCCAGCAGCTTAGGGATGAGGGAAGAGACCCAGTACTTC
D: TRBD2; V: TRBV7-3; size: .; J: TRBJ2-3; CDR3: CASRLAPSTDTQYF; DNA: TGTGCCAGCAGACTAGCGCCTAGCACAGATACGCAGTATTTT
D: TRBD1; V: TRBV19; size: .; J: TRBJ1-5; CDR3: CASGDREWNQPQHF; DNA: TGTGCCAGTGGAGACAGGGAATGGAATCAGCCCCAGCATTTT
D: TRBD1; V: TRBV24-1; size: .; J: TRBJ2-3; CDR3: CATSDFLGGQGGDTQYF; DNA: TGTGCCACCAGTGATTTTTTAGGGGGACAGGGGGGAGATACGCAGTATTTT
D: TRBD1; V: TRBV7-9; size: .; J: TRBJ2-3; CDR3: CASSMGQGKADTQYF; DNA: TGTGCCAGCAGCATGGGACAGGGGAAGGCAGATACGCAGTATTTT
D: .; V: TRBV18; size: .; J: TRBJ2-1; CDR3: CASSPGRLEGQFF; DNA: TGTGCCAGCTCACCGGGGAGGCTAGAAGGGCAGTTCTTC
D: TRBD1; V: TRBV7-6; size: few; J: TRBJ1-5; CDR3: CASSLQYPDRPTRSNQPQHF; DNA: TGTGCCAGCAGCCTCCAATATCCGGACAGGCCCACGCGTAGCAATCAGCCCCAGCATTTT
D: .; V: TRBV5-1; size: .; J: TRBJ2-3; CDR3: CASSFRSVTDTQYF; DNA: TGCGCCAGCAGCTTTCGATCAGTTACCGATACGCAGTATTTT
D: TRBD2; V: TRBV5-4; size: .; J: TRBJ2-7; CDR3: CASSLGLAGDHEQYF; DNA: TGTGCCAGCAGCTTGGGGCTAGCGGGAGACCACGAGCAGTACTTC
D: TRBD2; V: TRBV7-2; size: .; J: TRBJ2-1; CDR3: CASSLVTGGPYNEQFF; DNA: TGTGCCAGCAGCTTAGTGACGGGAGGGCCCTACAATGAGCAGTTCTTC
D: TRBD1; V: TRBV5-6; size: .; J: TRBJ2-4; CDR3: CASSWDREAKNIQYF; DNA: TGTGCCAGCAGCTGGGACAGGGAGGCCAAAAACATTCAGTACTTC
D: TRBD1; V: TRBV7-3; size: .; J: TRBJ2-2; CDR3: CASSFDRARFGELFF; DNA: TGTGCCAGCAGCTTTGACAGGGCCAGGTTCGGGGAGCTGTTTTTT
D: TRBD1; V: TRBV19; size: once; J: TRBJ1-5; CDR3: CASSIEGQSNQPQHF; DNA: TGTGCCAGTAGTATAGAGGGACAGAGCAATCAGCCCCAGCATTTT
D: TRBD1; V: TRBV7-2; size: .; J: TRBJ1-2; CDR3: CASSPNSLGQGVGYTF; DNA: TGTGCCAGCAGCCCAAACTCTTTGGGACAGGGGGTTGGCTACACCTTC
D: TRBD2; V: TRBV10-1; size: .; J: TRBJ2-1; CDR3: CASSDTLAGVYNEQFF; DNA: TGCGCCAGCAGTGACACTCTAGCGGGGGTCTACAATGAGCAGTTCTTC
D: TRBD2; V: TRBV27; size: once; J: TRBJ2-6; CDR3: CASSYIGAGPARLAGGGANVLTF; DNA: TGTGCCAGCAGTTACATAGGGGCAGGACCTGCGAGACTAGCGGGAGGTGGAGCCAACGTCCTGACTTTC
D: TRBD2; V: TRBV9; size: .; J: TRBJ2-3; CDR3: CASSVSGRDTDTQYF; DNA: TGTGCCAGCAGCGTTAGCGGGAGGGACACAGATACGCAGTATTTT
D: TRBD2; V: TRBV4-2; size: .; J: TRBJ2-7; CDR3: CASSQDLAVSYEQYF; DNA: TGTGCCAGCAGCCAAGATCTAGCGGTCTCCTACGAGCAGTACTTC
D: TRBD2; V: TRBV4-3; size: .; J: TRBJ2-1; CDR3: CASSHGSGSVNEQFF; DNA: TGCGCCAGCAGCCACGGTAGCGGGAGTGTGAATGAGCAGTTCTTC
D: .; V: TRBV2; size: few; J: TRBJ2-7; CDR3: CASSEADIYEQYF; DNA: TGTGCCAGCAGTGAAGCCGACATCTACGAGCAGTACTTC
D: .; V: TRBV27; size: few; J: TRBJ2-2; CDR3: CASRDFANTGELFF; DNA: TGTGCCAGCAGGGACTTCGCGAACACCGGGGAGCTGTTTTTT
D: TRBD2; V: TRBV7-9; size: many; J: TRBJ2-2; CDR3: CASSGTSGRATSGELFF; DNA: TGTGCCAGCAGCGGAACTAGCGGGAGGGCCACGAGCGGGGAGCTGTTTTTT
D: .; V: TRBV20-1; size: .; J: TRBJ2-3; CDR3: CSASWGGASTDTQYF; DNA: TGCAGTGCTAGTTGGGGCGGGGCCAGCACAGATACGCAGTATTTT
D: .; V: TRBV3-1/TRBV3-2; size: .; J: TRBJ1-3; CDR3: CASSQGGGTGNTIYF; DNA: TGTGCCAGCAGCCAAGGTGGAGGAACCGGAAACACCATATATTTT
D: .; V: TRBV7-9; size: .; J: TRBJ2-1; CDR3: CASSLGGFSGDTYNEQFF; DNA: TGTGCCAGCAGCTTAGGAGGTTTTAGCGGTGATACCTACAATGAGCAGTTCTTC
D: TRBD1; V: TRBV6-2/TRBV6-3; size: .; J: TRBJ1-1; CDR3: CASSKTPRGRGAEAFF; DNA: TGTGCCAGCAGTAAGACGCCGAGAGGCAGGGGGGCTGAAGCTTTCTTT